This T cell receptor beta chain was retrieved from a study of cytomegalovirus exposure and HLA in healthy donors. Study-wide findings and caveats: A cluster of highly shared sequence variants was likely a sequencing artifact. In a later analysis, V- and J-gene trimming of beta chains associated with a DCLRE1C missense variant, replicated independently.

Donors sampled were nominally healthy, though unrecorded immune exposures were likely. The CDR3 is made up of 15 amino acids. The V and J ends lost 5 bases and 3 bases, in that order; junction bases with no gene match: 10. The germline V gene encodes CDR1 SEHNR and CDR2 FQNEAQ (reference sequence). With 60 Vbeta and 13 Jbeta primers, the PCR was carried out. In the authors' workflow: Some 10 million of the 60 million to 80 million unique TCR beta chains counted in a later analysis were shared. Repertoires were generated with immunoSEQ multiplex PCR, while TCRdb's copy carries only in-frame clones and drops some. V and J calls and clone size come straight from that table; D and trimming were deduced from the DNA. The data contain about 160,000 clones, roughly 80% of them singletons. A note on this clone: The antigen is not known.

This chain connects TRBV7-9 to TRBJ2-7, with 7 bases that match TRBD2. Sequencing was performed on PBMCs. The TCR originated in a woman in her twenties or thirties in good health and CMV-seropositive. DNA for the CDR3: TGTGCCAGCAGCCTGCTAGCGGAATTCAACTACGAGCAGTACTTC. Translated: CASSLLAEFNYEQYF.